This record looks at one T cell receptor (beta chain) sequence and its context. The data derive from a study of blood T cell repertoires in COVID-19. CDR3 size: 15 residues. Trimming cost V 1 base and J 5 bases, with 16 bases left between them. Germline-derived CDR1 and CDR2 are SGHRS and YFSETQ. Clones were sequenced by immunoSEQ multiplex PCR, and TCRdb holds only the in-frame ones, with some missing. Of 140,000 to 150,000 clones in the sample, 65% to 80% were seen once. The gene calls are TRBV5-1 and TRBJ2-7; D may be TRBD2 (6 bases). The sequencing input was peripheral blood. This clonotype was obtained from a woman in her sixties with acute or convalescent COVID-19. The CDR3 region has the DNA TGCGCCAGCAGCTTGAGACCTGGCGGGGCTAACGAGCAGTACTTC. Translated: CASSLRPGGANEQYF.